This T cell receptor (beta chain) was observed in a study of chemoradiotherapy in HPV16-positive cancers. Regarding the study as a whole: HPV-specific T cells were functionally defined from only a couple of HPV16-positive patients.

V was clipped by 0 bases and J by 14 bases, with 10 bases between them. This CDR3 has 10 residues. The germline gives CDR1 SQVTM, CDR2 ANQGSEA. This clone has only a few counts. The target antigen is unknown. Sequenced by immunoSEQ multiplex PCR; TCRdb stores in-frame clones only, minus some. The table lists under 50,000 clones, more than 75% of them singletons, with about 4.9% in the top ten. This sequence joins TRBV29-1 and TRBJ1-2; D gene uncertain. The sequence was collected from a human donor with HPV-associated anogenital cancer. Sequences were derived from blood, sampled from a patient who underwent chemoradiotherapy. DNA for the CDR3: TGCAGCGTTGAAGATCCGGAGGGTACCTTC. It codes for CSVEDPEGTF.